A selection of T cell receptor beta chains follows, all from one sample in a study of shared clonotypes between healthy human individuals. The data were produced by immunoSEQ multiplex PCR, yet TCRdb's version contains in-frame clones alone and is incomplete. The profile shows approximately 1.4 million clones, approximately 98% of them singletons. The sequenced material came from naive CD4+ T cells sorted from blood. These receptors originate from a man aged 30 to 39 in good health. Each CDR3 is given without its conserved first and last residue.

TRBJ2-7	TRBV5-4	ASSVGYEQY
TRBJ2-1	TRBV7-9	ASSHGQGADEQF
TRBJ1-1	TRBV18	ASSPQALTEAF
TRBJ2-5	TRBV9	ASSARGTSGLETQY
TRBJ2-6	TRBV18	ASSPPRAAGANVLT
TRBJ2-5	TRBV11-2	ASSLAVIKGTQY
TRBJ2-7	TRBV7-9	ASSLAPTGSYEQY
TRBJ1-3	TRBV9	ASSPGPSSSGNTIY
TRBJ2-2	TRBV6-1	ASSVPIGLAGGGVTGELF
TRBJ1-1	TRBV7-9	ASSLNEGSTEAF